This T cell receptor (beta chain) stems from a study of T cell responses to AZD1222 COVID-19 vaccine. Points from the study as a whole: It was only after the peak T cell response that any repertoires were sampled. Clonal diversity may have been underestimated, and the donors were mostly white British, with more females than males.

With 3 bases clipped from V and 3 bases from J, the junction kept 3 bases outside the gene matches. Germline V gene lookup returns CDR1 LNHDA and CDR2 SQIVND (reference sequence). The CDR3 sequence is 14 residues long. Here immunoSEQ multiplex PCR was the method, and the copy in TCRdb shows in-frame clones only, minus some. The sample lists around 130,000 clones; about 94% were seen once. A remark on this clone: The target antigen is unknown.

This clonotype was obtained from an adult in good health. The sequencing used peripheral blood, collected on day 0 of AZD1222 vaccination. The chain is built from TRBV19 and TRBJ2-7, with TRBD2 matching 9 bases. CDR3 region: CASSMGSGSYEQYF. CDR3 coding DNA: TGTGCCAGTAGTATGGGTAGCGGGAGCTACGAGCAGTACTTC.